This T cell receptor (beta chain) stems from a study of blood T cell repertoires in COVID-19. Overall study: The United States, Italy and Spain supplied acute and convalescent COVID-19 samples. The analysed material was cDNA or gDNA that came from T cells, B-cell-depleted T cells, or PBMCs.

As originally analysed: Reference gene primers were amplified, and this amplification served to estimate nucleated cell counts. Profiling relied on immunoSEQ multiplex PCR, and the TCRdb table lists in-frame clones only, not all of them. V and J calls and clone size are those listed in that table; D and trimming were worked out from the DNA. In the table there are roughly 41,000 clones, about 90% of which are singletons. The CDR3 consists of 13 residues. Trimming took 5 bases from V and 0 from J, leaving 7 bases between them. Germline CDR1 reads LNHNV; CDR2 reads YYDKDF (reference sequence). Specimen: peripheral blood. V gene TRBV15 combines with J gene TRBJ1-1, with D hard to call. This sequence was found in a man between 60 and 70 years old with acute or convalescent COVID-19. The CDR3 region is CATSRGLNTEAFF. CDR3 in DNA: TGTGCCACCAGCCGCGGTTTGAACACTGAAGCTTTCTTT.